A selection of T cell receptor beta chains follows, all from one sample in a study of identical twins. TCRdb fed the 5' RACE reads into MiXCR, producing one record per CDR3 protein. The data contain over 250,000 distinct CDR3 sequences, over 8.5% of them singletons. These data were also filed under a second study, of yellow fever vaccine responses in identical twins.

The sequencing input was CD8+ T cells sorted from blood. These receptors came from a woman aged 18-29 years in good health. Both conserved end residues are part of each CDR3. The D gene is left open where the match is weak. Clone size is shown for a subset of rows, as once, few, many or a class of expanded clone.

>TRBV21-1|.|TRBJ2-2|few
TGTGCCAGCAGCAAAGGGGGACAGGTCGACACCGGGGAGCTGTTTTTT
CASSKGGQVDTGELFF
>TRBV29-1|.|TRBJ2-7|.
TGCAGCGTCAGGACCCGGAATACCTACGAGCAGTACTTC
CSVRTRNTYEQYF
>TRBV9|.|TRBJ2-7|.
TGTGCCAGCAGCGTATCAGAAGGATTCTCCTACGAGCAGTACTTC
CASSVSEGFSYEQYF
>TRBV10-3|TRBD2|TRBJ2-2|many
TGTGCCATCAGTGAACTAGCGGACACCGGGGAGCTGTTTTTT
CAISELADTGELFF
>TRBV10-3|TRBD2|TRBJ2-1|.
TGTGCCACGGAAGGAGAGGGACTAGAGGGGGAATCCTACAATGAGCAGTTCTTC
CATEGEGLEGESYNEQFF
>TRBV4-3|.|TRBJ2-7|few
TGCGCCAGCAGCGAACGCTTAGCGCTCCGGGCTGACTCCTACGAGCAGTACTTC
CASSERLALRADSYEQYF
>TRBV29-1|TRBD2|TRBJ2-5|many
TGCAGCGTTGAAGTAGGGCTAGCGGGGTCTTCAGAGACCCAGTACTTC
CSVEVGLAGSSETQYF
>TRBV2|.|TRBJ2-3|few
TGTGCCAGCAGTCCCCGCGTGTCAGATACGCAGTATTTT
CASSPRVSDTQYF
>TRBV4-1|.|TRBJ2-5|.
TGCGCCAGCAGTGGGGTTCACCAAGAGACCCAGTACTTC
CASSGVHQETQYF
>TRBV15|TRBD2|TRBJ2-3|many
TGTGCCACCAGCAGGTGGCTAGCGGCCACAGATACGCAGTATTTT
CATSRWLAATDTQYF
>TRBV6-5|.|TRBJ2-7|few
TGTGCCAGCAGTTACTCGTCGTCCAGCTCCTACGAGCAGTACTTC
CASSYSSSSSYEQYF
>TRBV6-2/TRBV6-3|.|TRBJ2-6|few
TGTGCCAGCAGTTACCCAGAGAGCTCTGGGGCCAACGTCCTGACTTTC
CASSYPESSGANVLTF
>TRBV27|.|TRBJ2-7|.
TGTGCCAGCAGTTTATTTCGGGGGTTTAGAGACGAGCAGTACTTC
CASSLFRGFRDEQYF
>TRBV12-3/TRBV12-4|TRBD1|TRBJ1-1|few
TGTGCCAGCAGTGCAACAGGGGGAGGAACTGAAGCTTTCTTT
CASSATGGGTEAFF
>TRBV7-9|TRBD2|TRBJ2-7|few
TGTGCCAGCAGCCCCGTCGGCGGGGGCTACGAGCAGTACTTC
CASSPVGGGYEQYF
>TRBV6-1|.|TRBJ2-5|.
TGTGCCAGCAGGGAAGACAGGATGTTGGAGACCCAGTACTTC
CASREDRMLETQYF
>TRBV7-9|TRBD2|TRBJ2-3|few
TGTGCCAGCAGCTCTTTCCACGAGCGGGGGGGCACAGATACGCAGTATTTT
CASSSFHERGGTDTQYF
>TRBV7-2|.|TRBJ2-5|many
TGTGCCAGCAGCTTAGGGCTCGTGGATGCGGGGCTGGGAGAGACCCAGTACTTC
CASSLGLVDAGLGETQYF
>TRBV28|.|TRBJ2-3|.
TGTGCCACCCAGCAGGGTGTGTACCTATTACGGAATACGCAGTATTTT
CATQQGVYLLRNTQYF
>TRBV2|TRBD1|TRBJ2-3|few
TGTGCCAGCGTCGGCAGGGGGTCAGATACGCAGTATTTT
CASVGRGSDTQYF
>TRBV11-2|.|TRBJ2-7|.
TGTGCCAGCAGCTTAGAGATATGGCACGAGCAGTACTTC
CASSLEIWHEQYF
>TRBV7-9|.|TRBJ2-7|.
TGTGCCAGCAGTCCAAGACAGGTAACACTCTACGAGCAGTACTTC
CASSPRQVTLYEQYF
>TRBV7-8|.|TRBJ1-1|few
TGTGCCAGCAGCTTAGCAGGGGCCACCACTGAAGCTTTCTTT
CASSLAGATTEAFF
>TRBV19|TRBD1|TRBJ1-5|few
TGTGCCAGTACTAACGGCCCCAGGGGGCGCCGTCAGCCCCAGCATTTT
CASTNGPRGRRQPQHF
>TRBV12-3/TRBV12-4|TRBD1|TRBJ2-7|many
TGTGCCAGCAGTTCGACAGGGTACGAGCAGTACTTC
CASSSTGYEQYF
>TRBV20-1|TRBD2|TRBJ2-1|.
TGCAGTGGAGCGGGGGCTCCGGGCAATGAGCAGTTCTTC
CSGAGAPGNEQFF
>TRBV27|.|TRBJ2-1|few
TGTGCCAGCAGTTCCCTAACGGGCCCCACAGGTTTCTTC
CASSSLTGPTGFF
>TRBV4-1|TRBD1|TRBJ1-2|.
TGCGCCAGCAGCCAAGACCCCGGACAGGGGGCTAACTATGGCTACACCTTC
CASSQDPGQGANYGYTF
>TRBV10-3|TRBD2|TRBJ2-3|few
TGTGCCATCAGTGAGCGTCTAGCGGGACCTACAGATACGCAGTATTTT
CAISERLAGPTDTQYF
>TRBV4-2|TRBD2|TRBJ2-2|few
TGTGCCAGCAGCCAAGTTTTTCCAGCGGGAGGCGGGGAGCTGTTTTTT
CASSQVFPAGGGELFF
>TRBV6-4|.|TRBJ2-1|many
TGTGCCAGCAGTGAACTCTCGGGGGGCGGCAATGAGCAGTTCTTC
CASSELSGGGNEQFF
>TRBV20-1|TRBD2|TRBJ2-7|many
TGCAGTGCTAGTCCTAGCGGGGGCTCCTACGAGCAGTACTTC
CSASPSGGSYEQYF
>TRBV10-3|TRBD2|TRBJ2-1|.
TGTGCCATCGCCTTTAGCGGGGGGGCCTACAATGAGCAGTTCTTC
CAIAFSGGAYNEQFF
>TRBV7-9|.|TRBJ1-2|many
TGTGCCGGATCGCGATTACAGGACTATGGCTACACCTTC
CAGSRLQDYGYTF
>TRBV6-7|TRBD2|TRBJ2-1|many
TGTGCCAGCAGTTACGTATTGGCAGGACTAGCCCCGGGGGGTGAGCAGTTCTTC
CASSYVLAGLAPGGEQFF
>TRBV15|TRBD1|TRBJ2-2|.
TGTGCCACCAGCACCGACAGGGGGCGGGTGAACACCGGGGAGGTGTTTTTT
CATSTDRGRVNTGEVFF
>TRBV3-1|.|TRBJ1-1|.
TGTGCCAGCAGCCAAGGTTTTGCGGATGAAGCTTTCTTT
CASSQGFADEAFF
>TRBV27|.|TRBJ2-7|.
TGTGCCAGCAGCCCGAAGCCGGCTTGGTCGGAGCAGTACTTC
CASSPKPAWSEQYF
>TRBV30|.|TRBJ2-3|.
TGTGCCTGGACCCTAATGGGAGGAGATACGCAGTATTTT
CAWTLMGGDTQYF
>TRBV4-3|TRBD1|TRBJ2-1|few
TGCGCCAGCAGCCAAGATTCCGGGACAGGGGGCCGCTACAATGAGCAGTTCTTC
CASSQDSGTGGRYNEQFF
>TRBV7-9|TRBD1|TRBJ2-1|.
TGTGCCAGCAGCTTAGGGGACAGAAACAATGAGCAGTTCTTC
CASSLGDRNNEQFF
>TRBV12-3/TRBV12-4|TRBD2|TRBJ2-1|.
TGTGCCAGCTCCCCGGGACTAGCGGTTTTTGAGCAGTTCTTC
CASSPGLAVFEQFF
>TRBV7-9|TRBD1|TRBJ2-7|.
TGTGCCAGCAGCTTAGGCCCCGGGACAGCTACCTACGAGCAGTACTTC
CASSLGPGTATYEQYF
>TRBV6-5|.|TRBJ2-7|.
TGTGCCAGCGGAGGCGGCGCCTACGAGCAGTACTTC
CASGGGAYEQYF
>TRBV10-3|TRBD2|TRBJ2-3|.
TGTGCCATCAGTGGGGTTAGCGGGGGAGTGCAGGATACGCAGTATTTT
CAISGVSGGVQDTQYF
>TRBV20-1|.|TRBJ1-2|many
TGCAGTGCGACCGGCGGGGGTTTTGAATTCTATGGCTACACCTTC
CSATGGGFEFYGYTF
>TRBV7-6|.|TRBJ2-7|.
TGTGCCAGCAGCCCCATTAGGCCCTGGACACCCACCTACGAGCAGTACTTC
CASSPIRPWTPTYEQYF
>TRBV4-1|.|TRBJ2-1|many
TGCGCCAGCAGCCTCTGGGAACAGGGAGGTAATGAGCAGTTCTTC
CASSLWEQGGNEQFF